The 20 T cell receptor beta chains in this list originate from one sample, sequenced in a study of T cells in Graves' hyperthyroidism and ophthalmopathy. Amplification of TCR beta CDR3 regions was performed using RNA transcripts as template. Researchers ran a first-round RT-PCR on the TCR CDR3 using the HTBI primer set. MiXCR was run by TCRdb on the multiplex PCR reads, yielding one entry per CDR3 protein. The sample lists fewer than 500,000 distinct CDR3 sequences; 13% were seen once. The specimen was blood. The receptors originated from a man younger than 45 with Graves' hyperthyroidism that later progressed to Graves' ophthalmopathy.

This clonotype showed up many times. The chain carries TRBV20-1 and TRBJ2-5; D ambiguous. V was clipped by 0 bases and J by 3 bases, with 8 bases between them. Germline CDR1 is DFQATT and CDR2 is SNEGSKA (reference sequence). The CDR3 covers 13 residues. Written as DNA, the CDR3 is TGCAGTGCTAGAGAGGTGGGAAAAGAGACCCAGTACTTC. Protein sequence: CSAREVGKETQYF.

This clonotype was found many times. CDR3 in DNA: TGTGCCAGCAGTCGGACAGGCAATACCTACGAGCAGTACTTC. It is translated as CASSRTGNTYEQYF. This chain links TRBV12-3 or TRBV12-4 with TRBJ2-7; 7 bases agree with TRBD1. V was pared by 5 bases and J by 2 bases, with 6 bases of the junction left unmatched. The CDR3 loop spans 14 amino acids.

This CDR3 is CASGTGTGGWTQYF. DNA of the CDR3: TGTGCCAGCGGGACCGGGACAGGGGGGTGGACCCAGTACTTC. The rearrangement joins TRBV3-1 to TRBJ2-5; 11 nucleotides agree with TRBD1. After removal of 8 bases from V and 7 bases from J, the junction contained 9 bases not matched to a gene. There are 14 residues in the CDR3. CDR1 is LGHDT and CDR2 is YNNKEL in the germline V gene (reference sequence).

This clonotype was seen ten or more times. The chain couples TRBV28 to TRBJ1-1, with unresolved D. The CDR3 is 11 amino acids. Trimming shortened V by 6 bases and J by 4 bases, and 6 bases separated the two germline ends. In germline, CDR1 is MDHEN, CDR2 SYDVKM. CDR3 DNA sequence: TGTGCCAGCAGCTTAAGCACTGAAGCTTTCTTT. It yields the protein CASSLSTEAFF.

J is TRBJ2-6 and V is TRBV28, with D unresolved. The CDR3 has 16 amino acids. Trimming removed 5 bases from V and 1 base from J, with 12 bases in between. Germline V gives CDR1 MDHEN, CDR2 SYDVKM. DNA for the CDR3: TGTGCCAGCAGTAACTCCCGTTCTTCTGGGGCCAACGTCCTGACTTTC. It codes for CASSNSRSSGANVLTF.

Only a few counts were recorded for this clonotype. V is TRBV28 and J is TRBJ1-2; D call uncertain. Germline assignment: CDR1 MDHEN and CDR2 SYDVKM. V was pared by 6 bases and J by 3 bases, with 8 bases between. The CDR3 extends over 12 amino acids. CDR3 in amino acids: CASSTEYYGYTF. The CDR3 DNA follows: TGTGCCAGCAGCACAGAGTACTATGGCTACACCTTC.

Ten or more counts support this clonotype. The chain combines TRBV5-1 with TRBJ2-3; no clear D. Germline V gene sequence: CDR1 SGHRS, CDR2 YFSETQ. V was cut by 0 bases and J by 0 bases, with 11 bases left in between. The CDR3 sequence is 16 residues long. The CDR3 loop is CASSLVQAESTDTQYF. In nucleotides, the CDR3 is TGCGCCAGCAGCTTGGTCCAGGCCGAAAGCACAGATACGCAGTATTTT.

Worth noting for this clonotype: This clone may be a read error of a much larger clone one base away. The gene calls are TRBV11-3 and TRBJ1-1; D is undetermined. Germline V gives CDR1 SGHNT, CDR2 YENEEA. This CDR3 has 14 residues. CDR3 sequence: CVSSFPHSGTEAFF. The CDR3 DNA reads TGTGTCAGCAGCTTTCCCCACAGCGGCACTGAAGCTTTCTTT.

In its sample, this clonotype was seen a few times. The CDR3, as DNA: TGTGCCTGGAGTCTAGGCCGGGGGCGAGCGAATTCACCCCTCCACTTT. Protein sequence: CAWSLGRGRANSPLHF. V usage is TRBV30 and J usage is TRBJ1-6, with D tentatively TRBD1 (6 bases). V was trimmed by 2 bases and J by 7 bases, leaving 18 bases between them. The V gene's germline CDR1 is GTSNPN and CDR2 SVGIG (reference sequence). CDR3 length equals 16 residues.

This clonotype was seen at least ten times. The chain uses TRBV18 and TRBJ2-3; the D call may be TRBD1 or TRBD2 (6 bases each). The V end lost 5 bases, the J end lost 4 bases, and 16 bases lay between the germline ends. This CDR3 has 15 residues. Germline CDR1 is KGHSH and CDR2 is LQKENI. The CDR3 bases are TGTGCCAGCTCATGGAGGGGGGAAAACGCAGATACGCAGTATTTT. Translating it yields CASSWRGENADTQYF.

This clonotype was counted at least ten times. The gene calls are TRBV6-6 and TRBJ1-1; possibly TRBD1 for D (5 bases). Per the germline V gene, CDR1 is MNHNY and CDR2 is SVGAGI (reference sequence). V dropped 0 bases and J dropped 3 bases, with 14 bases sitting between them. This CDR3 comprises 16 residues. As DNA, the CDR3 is TGTGCCAGCAGTTACTCGACGAAGGGGCCGCACACTGAAGCTTTCTTT. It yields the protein CASSYSTKGPHTEAFF.

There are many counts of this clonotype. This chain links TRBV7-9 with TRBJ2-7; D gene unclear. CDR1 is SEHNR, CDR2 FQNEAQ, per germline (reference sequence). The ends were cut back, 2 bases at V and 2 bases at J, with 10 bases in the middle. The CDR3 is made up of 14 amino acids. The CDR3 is CASSLTARPYEQYF. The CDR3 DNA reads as TGTGCCAGCAGCTTAACGGCAAGACCCTACGAGCAGTACTTC. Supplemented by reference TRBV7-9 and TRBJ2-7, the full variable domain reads DTGVSQNPRHKITKRGQNVTFRCDPISEHNRLYWYRQTLGQGPEFLTYFQNEAQLEKSRLLSDRFSAERPKGSFSTLEIQRTEQGDSAMYLCASSLTARPYEQYFGPGTRLTVT.

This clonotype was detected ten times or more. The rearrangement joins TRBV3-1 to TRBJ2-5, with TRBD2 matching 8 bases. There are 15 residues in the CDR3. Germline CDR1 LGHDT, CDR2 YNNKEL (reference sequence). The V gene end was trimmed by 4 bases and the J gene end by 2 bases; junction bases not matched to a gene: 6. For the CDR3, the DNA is TGTGCCAGCAGCCGGAGTCGGGGGGGACAAGAGACCCAGTACTTC. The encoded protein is CASSRSRGGQETQYF.

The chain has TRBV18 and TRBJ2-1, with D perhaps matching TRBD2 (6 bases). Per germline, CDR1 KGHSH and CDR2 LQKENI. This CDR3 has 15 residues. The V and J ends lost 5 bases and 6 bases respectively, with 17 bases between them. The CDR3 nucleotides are TGTGCCAGCTCATCGAAAGAAGGAGGGACCAATGAGCAGTTCTTC. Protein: CASSSKEGGTNEQFF.

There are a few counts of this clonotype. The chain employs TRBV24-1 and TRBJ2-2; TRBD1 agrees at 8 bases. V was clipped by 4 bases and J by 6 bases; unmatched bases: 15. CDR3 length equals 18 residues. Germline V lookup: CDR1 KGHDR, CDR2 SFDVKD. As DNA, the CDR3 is TGTGCCACCAGTGACTTCGCCCCCGGACAGGGCGGGTCCGGGGAGCTGTTTTTT. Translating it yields CATSDFAPGQGGSGELFF.

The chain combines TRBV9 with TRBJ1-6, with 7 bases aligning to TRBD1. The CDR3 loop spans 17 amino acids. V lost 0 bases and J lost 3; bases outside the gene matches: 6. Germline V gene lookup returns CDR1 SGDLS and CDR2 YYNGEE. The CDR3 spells CASSVGGTANYNSPLHF. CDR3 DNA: TGTGCCAGCAGCGTAGGCGGGACAGCGAACTATAATTCACCCCTCCACTTT.

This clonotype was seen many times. The CDR3, as DNA: TGTGCCAGCAGCTCCACACTTACAGGGGGAGGAGAGACCCAGTACTTC. It translates to CASSSTLTGGGETQYF. The rearrangement uses TRBV11-2 and TRBJ2-5, with 8 positions matching TRBD1. The CDR3 length is 16 residues. V lost 4 bases, J lost 4 bases, and 11 bases stayed unmatched. Germline assignment: CDR1 SGHAT and CDR2 FQNNGV. Full variable domain (remainder filled in from reference TRBV11-2 and TRBJ2-5): EAGVAQSPRYKIIEKRQSVAFWCNPISGHATLYWYQQILGQGPKLLIQFQNNGVVDDSQLPKDRFSAERLKGVDSTLKIQPAKLEDSAVYLCASSSTLTGGGETQYFGPGTRLLVL.

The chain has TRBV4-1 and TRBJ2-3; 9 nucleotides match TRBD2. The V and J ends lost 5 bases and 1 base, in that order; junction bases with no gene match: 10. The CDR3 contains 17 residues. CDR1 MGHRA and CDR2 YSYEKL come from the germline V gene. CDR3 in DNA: TGCGCCAGCAGCTACTCGGGGATAGCGGGGGGCACAGATACGCAGTATTTT. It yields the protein CASSYSGIAGGTDTQYF.

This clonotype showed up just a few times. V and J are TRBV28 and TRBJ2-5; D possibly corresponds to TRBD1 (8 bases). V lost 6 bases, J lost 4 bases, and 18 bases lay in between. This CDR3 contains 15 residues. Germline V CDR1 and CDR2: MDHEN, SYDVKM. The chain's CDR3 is CASRLLTGGGETQYF. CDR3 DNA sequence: TGTGCCAGCAGGTTACTCACAGGGGGGGGAGAGACCCAGTACTTC.

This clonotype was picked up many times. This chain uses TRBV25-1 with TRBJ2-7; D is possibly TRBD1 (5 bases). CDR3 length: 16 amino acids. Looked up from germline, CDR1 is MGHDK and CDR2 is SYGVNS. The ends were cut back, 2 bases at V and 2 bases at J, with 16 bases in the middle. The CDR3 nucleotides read TGTGCCAGCAGTGAACGACCAGGGATTGGAACCTACGAGCAGTACTTC. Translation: CASSERPGIGTYEQYF.